This TCR beta chain was profiled in a study of CD8 T cells in Susac syndrome. The authors reverse transcribed roughly 0.45 to 1 ug RNA with random hexamers. TCRdb reprocessed the immunoSEQ multiplex PCR reads with MiXCR, giving one entry per CDR3 protein. The sample carries 100,000 or so distinct CDR3 sequences, around 94% recorded once. V shed 5 bases and J 5 bases; nucleotides not matched to a gene: 9. CDR1 and CDR2 from the germline V gene are SGHAT and FQNNGV. The CDR3 has 15 residues. The source of this sequence is a human donor with Susac syndrome. V and J are TRBV11-2 and TRBJ2-3; 8 bases match TRBD1. The sample comprised CD4+ T cells from PBMCs. In DNA, the CDR3 is TGTGCCAGCAGCCCAGCAGGGGGCTTGATAGATACGCAGTATTTT. Translation gives CASSPAGGLIDTQYF.